The 13 T cell receptor beta chains below come from one sample, sequenced in a study of T cells in Graves' hyperthyroidism and ophthalmopathy. Regions amplified from RNA transcripts were the TCR beta CDR3 regions. The HTBI set primed first-round TCR CDR3 RT-PCR. TCRdb recomputed calls from the multiplex PCR reads with MiXCR, one row per CDR3 protein. The table includes hundreds of thousands of distinct CDR3 sequences, roughly 50% detected once. The sequencing sample was made of peripheral blood or thyroid tissue (not recorded which). The receptors were sampled from a young woman with Graves' hyperthyroidism.

The chain joins TRBV10-1 to TRBJ2-7; D assignment may be TRBD1 or TRBD2 (5 bases each). There are 12 residues in the CDR3. Trimming cost V 7 bases and J 5 bases, with 12 bases left between them. The V gene's germline CDR1 is WNHNN and CDR2 SYGVQD (reference sequence). The CDR3 here is CASNDRGDEQYF. DNA for the CDR3: TGCGCCAGCAACGATCGAGGGGACGAGCAGTACTTC.

This clonotype was recorded a few times. The chain combines TRBV19 with TRBJ2-2; the D is unclear. Between the trimmed V and J ends, which lost 10 bases and 0 bases, there was a span of 9 bases. Germline V gives CDR1 LNHDA, CDR2 SQIVND (reference sequence). CDR3 length: 13 amino acids. CDR3 region: CAILSTNTGELFF. The CDR3 DNA follows: TGTGCCATCCTGAGCACGAACACCGGGGAGCTGTTTTTT.

The rearrangement uses TRBV5-8 and TRBJ1-1, with 7 bases fitting TRBD1. Germline V lookup: CDR1 SGHTS, CDR2 YDEGEE. The CDR3 sequence is 15 residues long. V trimming: 3 bases; J trimming: 4 bases; junction bases outside the gene matches: 9. In DNA, the CDR3 is TGTGCCAGCAGCTCACGACAGGGTTGGGGCACTGAAGCTTTCTTT. Amino acids: CASSSRQGWGTEAFF.

This clonotype was counted between two and nine times. This rearrangement joins TRBV25-1 to TRBJ1-5; the D is unclear. The CDR3 runs to 15 residues. Trimming took off 5 bases at V and 4 bases at J, with 15 bases between the two ends. CDR1 and CDR2 (germline): MGHDK, SYGVNS. CDR3 sequence reads: CASSPGRDRNQPQHF. The CDR3 DNA is TGTGCCAGCAGTCCTGGGAGGGATCGTAATCAGCCCCAGCATTTT.

The genes are TRBV10-3 and TRBJ2-7; a weak D match, TRBD2 (7 bases). The germline CDR1 and CDR2 sequences are ENHRY and SYGVKD. CDR3 length: 14 residues. V was pared by 7 bases and J by 9 bases, with 22 bases between. Written as DNA, the CDR3 is TGTGCCATCAATGCCGGCGGGAGAGGGGGATGGCAGTACTTC. It yields the protein CAINAGGRGGWQYF.

This clonotype was seen a few times. This chain joins TRBV20-1 and TRBJ2-5, with 11 nucleotides matching TRBD2. Germline loops: CDR1 DFQATT, CDR2 SNEGSKA (reference sequence). CDR3 length: 13 residues. V lost 7 bases and J lost 3; bases outside the gene matches: 4. Here the CDR3 reads CSGRLAGKETQYF. CDR3 bases: TGCAGTGGCCGACTAGCGGGAAAAGAGACCCAGTACTTC.

As regards this clonotype: A single base separates this from a much larger clone, so it may be a read error. The rearrangement links TRBV2 to TRBJ1-1; no reliable D call. Germline V lookup: CDR1 SNHLY, CDR2 FYNNEI. This CDR3 comprises 13 residues. CDR3: CVSSEVYNTEAFF. The CDR3 coding sequence is TGTGTCAGCAGTGAAGTCTATAACACTGAAGCTTTCTTT.

The chain recombines TRBV25-1 with TRBJ1-2; tentative D call: TRBD1 (5 bases). The CDR3 length is 13 residues. V shed 8 bases and J shed 5 bases, with 15 bases lying between them. From germline, CDR1 is MGHDK and CDR2 SYGVNS. CDR3 nucleotides: TGTGCCAGCCGCGGGGGTATGGAGTATGGCTACACCTTC. Protein sequence: CASRGGMEYGYTF.

V usage is TRBV2 and J usage is TRBJ1-6, with D maybe TRBD1 (5 bases). CDR3 length equals 17 residues. Trimming took off 5 bases at V and 0 bases at J, with 14 bases between the two ends. Germline values: CDR1 SNHLY, CDR2 FYNNEI. The CDR3 region is CASSYWTLSSYNSPLHF. CDR3 DNA sequence: TGTGCCAGCAGTTATTGGACACTGAGCTCCTATAATTCACCCCTCCACTTT.

The sample holds a few counts of this clonotype. V is TRBV7-9 and J is TRBJ1-2, with D perhaps matching TRBD1 (5 bases). The CDR3 has 11 amino acids. Trimming cost V 10 bases and J 4 bases, with 10 bases left between them. Germline V CDR1 and CDR2: SEHNR, FQNEAQ (reference sequence). The CDR3 DNA is TGTGCCACTTGGGGCGGCTATGGCTACACCTTC. Protein: CATWGGYGYTF.

Comments on this clonotype: This is likely a read error, given that the CDR3 carries no conserved phenylalanine or tryptophan at its end. It is unclear where the CDR3 begins or ends on the DNA, so no DNA is shown, and the CDR3 is as TCRdb lists it. The chain links TRBV2 to TRBJ2-2; TRBD1 is taken as the D call from the table, unchecked against the DNA. Germline V gene sequence: CDR1 SNHLY, CDR2 FYNNEI. The CDR3 length is 15 residues, termini included. CDR3 in amino acids: CASKRGKVDTGELDL.

This clonotype was observed at least ten times. This chain links TRBV29-1 with TRBJ2-7; D may match TRBD1 or TRBD2 (5 bases each). The germline CDR1 and CDR2 sequences are SQVTM and ANQGSEA. The CDR3 sequence is 13 residues long. V lost 6 bases to trimming and J lost 2 bases, with 14 bases between them. The DNA for the CDR3 is TGCAGCGTGGGGCACGGGATCACCTACGAGCAGTACTTC. Its protein is CSVGHGITYEQYF.

The chain is built from TRBV20-1 and TRBJ1-6; perhaps TRBD1 as D (6 bases). This CDR3 region has 16 residues. Trimming took 1 base from V and 4 from J, leaving 14 bases between them. In germline, CDR1 is DFQATT, CDR2 SNEGSKA (reference sequence). CDR3 protein: CSARGGASAYNSPLHF. In DNA, the CDR3 is TGCAGTGCTAGAGGGGGGGCTTCTGCATATAATTCACCCCTCCACTTT.